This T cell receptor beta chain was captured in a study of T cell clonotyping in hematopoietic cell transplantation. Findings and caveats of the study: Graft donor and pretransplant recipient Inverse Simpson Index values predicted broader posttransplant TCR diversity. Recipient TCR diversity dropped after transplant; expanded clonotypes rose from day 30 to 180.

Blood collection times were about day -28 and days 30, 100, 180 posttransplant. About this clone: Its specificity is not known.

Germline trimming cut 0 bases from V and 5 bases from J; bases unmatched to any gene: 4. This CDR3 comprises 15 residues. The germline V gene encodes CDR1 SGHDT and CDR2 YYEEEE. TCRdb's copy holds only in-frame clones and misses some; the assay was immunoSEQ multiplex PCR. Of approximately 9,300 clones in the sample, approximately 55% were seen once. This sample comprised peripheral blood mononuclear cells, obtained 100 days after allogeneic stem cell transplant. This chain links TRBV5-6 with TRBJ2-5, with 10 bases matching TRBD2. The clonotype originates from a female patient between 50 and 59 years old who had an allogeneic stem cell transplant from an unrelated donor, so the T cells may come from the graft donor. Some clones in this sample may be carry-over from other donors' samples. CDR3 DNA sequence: TGTGCCAGCAGCTTGGCTCTAGCGGGAGTGGAGACCCAGTACTTC. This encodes CASSLALAGVETQYF.